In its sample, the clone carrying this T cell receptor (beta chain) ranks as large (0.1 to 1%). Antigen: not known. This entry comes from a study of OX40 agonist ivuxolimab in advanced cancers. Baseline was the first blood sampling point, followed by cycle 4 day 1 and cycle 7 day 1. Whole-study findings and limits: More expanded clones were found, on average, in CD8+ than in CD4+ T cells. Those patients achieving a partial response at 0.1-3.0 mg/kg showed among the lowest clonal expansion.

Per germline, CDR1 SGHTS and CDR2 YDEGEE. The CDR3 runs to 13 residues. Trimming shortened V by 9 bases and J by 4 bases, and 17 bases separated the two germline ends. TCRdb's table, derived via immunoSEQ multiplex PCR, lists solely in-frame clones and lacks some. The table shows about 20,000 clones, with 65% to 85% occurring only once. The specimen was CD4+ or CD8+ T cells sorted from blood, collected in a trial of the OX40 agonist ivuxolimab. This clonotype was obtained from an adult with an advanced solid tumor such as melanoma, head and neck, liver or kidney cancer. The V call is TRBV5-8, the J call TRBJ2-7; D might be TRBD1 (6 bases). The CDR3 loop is CATEDRLSYEQYF. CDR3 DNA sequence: TGTGCCACCGAAGACAGGCTTTCATACGAGCAGTACTTC. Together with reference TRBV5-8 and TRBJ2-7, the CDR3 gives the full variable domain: EAGVTQSPTHLIKTRGQQATLRCSPISGHTSVYWYQQALGLGLQFLLWYDEGEERNRGNFPPRFSGRQFPNYSSELNVNALELEDSALYLCATEDRLSYEQYFGPGTRLTVT.